The present T cell receptor (beta chain) was sequenced within a study of CD8 T cells in Susac syndrome. With 7 bases clipped from V and 5 bases from J, the junction kept 7 bases outside the gene matches. CDR1 MNHEY and CDR2 SVGEGT come from the germline V gene. The CDR3 consists of 14 residues. When the RNA was reverse transcribed, random hexamers were used with an input of roughly 0.45 to 1 ug. Amplification of TCR beta CDR3 used immunoSEQ multiplex PCR across 54 Vbeta and 13 Jbeta. Each CDR3 protein is one row after TCRdb ran MiXCR on the immunoSEQ multiplex PCR reads. The table has around 300,000 distinct CDR3 sequences, roughly 94% seen once.

This chain uses TRBV6-2 or TRBV6-3 with TRBJ2-7; 11 nucleotides match TRBD2. The sample consisted of CD4+ T cells from PBMCs. This receptor was obtained from a human donor with multiple sclerosis. The CDR3 region has the DNA TGTGCCAGCACCAATTTAGCGGGAGGGGACGAGCAGTACTTC. Encoded protein: CASTNLAGGDEQYF.